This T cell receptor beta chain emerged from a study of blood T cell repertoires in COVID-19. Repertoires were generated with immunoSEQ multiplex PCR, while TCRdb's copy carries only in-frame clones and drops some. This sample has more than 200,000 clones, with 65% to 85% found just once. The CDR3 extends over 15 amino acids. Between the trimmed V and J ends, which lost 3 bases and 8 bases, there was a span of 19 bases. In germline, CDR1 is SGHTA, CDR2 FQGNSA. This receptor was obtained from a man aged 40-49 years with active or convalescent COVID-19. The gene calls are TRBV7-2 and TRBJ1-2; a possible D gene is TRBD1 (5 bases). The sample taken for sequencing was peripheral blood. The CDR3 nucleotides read TGTGCCAGCAGCTTGAGTGGGGGGATAGTAGAAGGCTACACCTTC. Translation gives CASSLSGGIVEGYTF.